Presented here are 5 T cell receptor beta chains from one specimen sequenced in a study of blood T cell repertoires in COVID-19. Assay used: immunoSEQ multiplex PCR; TCRdb lists only in-frame clones, some missing. The sample holds 260,000 or so clones, 85% to 90% seen once. The source material was PBMCs or T cells enriched from blood (not recorded which). These TCRs come from a man aged 18 to 29 who had recovered from COVID-19.

The gene calls are TRBV14 and TRBJ2-3, with 13 bases lining up with TRBD2. V was pared by 4 bases and J by 4 bases, with 5 bases of the junction left unmatched. The CDR3 is 16 amino acids. Germline V gene data show CDR1 as SGHDN and CDR2 as FVKESK. CDR3: CASSRWTSGRPDTQYF. The DNA of the CDR3 is TGTGCCAGCAGCCGATGGACTAGCGGGAGACCAGATACGCAGTATTTT.

The chain joins TRBV24-1 to TRBJ2-5; TRBD2 agrees at 7 bases. In germline, CDR1 is KGHDR, CDR2 SFDVKD. CDR3 length equals 14 residues. The ends lost 7 bases at V and 1 base at J; junction bases unmatched: 5. Here the CDR3 reads CATSGGRGQETQYF. For the CDR3, the DNA is TGTGCCACCAGCGGTGGGAGGGGCCAAGAGACCCAGTACTTC.

The V call is TRBV9, the J call TRBJ1-2, with D possibly being TRBD1 (6 bases). CDR1 and CDR2 from the germline V gene are SGDLS and YYNGEE. V lost 0 bases and J lost 4, with 13 bases in between. This CDR3 has 15 residues. The CDR3 here is CASSVDHRVVYGYTF. In nucleotides, the CDR3 is TGTGCCAGCAGCGTAGATCACAGGGTAGTCTATGGCTACACCTTC.

Of note for this clone: The junction does not match germline at one end; this may be a read error. The same CDR3 can be traced to other DNA sequences in this sample. In DNA, the CDR3 is TGTGCCAGCAGCGAAGGGACAGGGGCGTACGAGCAGTACTTC. Protein product: CASSEGTGAYEQYF. This chain joins TRBV6-1 and TRBJ2-7; 10 bases align to TRBD1. This CDR3 region has 14 residues. Germline assignment: CDR1 MNHNS and CDR2 SASEGT.

The chain combines TRBV19 with TRBJ1-5, with a possible D match to TRBD1 (6 bases). The CDR3 sequence is 17 residues long. V shed 3 bases and J shed 0 bases, with 15 bases lying between them. Germline CDR1 reads LNHDA; CDR2 reads SQIVND (reference sequence). The CDR3 reads CASSIFSGDNSNQPQHF. DNA of the CDR3: TGTGCCAGTAGTATTTTCTCTGGGGACAATAGCAATCAGCCCCAGCATTTT.